Sequencing of this T cell receptor (beta chain) was carried out in a study of follicular helper T cells after annual influenza vaccination. Looking at the study overall: Days 0, 7 and 28 post-vaccination were the blood draw times.

Stated time point: 2014-2015 season, 7 days after vaccination. Adults were given seasonal inactivated influenza vaccine, and blood CD4 subsets were sorted before and after vaccination. Community-dwelling subjects without influenza vaccination in the prior 6 months were enrolled. The CDR3 runs 16 residues. The V gene lost 2 bases and the J gene lost 2 bases, with 10 bases spanning the gap. Germline values: CDR1 SGHVS, CDR2 FNYEAQ. As concerns this clone: As yet, its antigen is unknown.

Study outcomes and limitations: Successive annual vaccinations recalled a recurrent oligoclonal ICOS+CD38+ cTfh response with influenza-specific clonotypes.

The repertoire was sequenced with immunoSEQ multiplex PCR; TCRdb's copy has only in-frame clones and lacks some. The sample lists approximately 9,600 clones, under 85% occurring once. The rearrangement uses TRBV7-6 and TRBJ2-6; tentative D call: TRBD1 (5 bases). Sequencing was performed on CXCR5- memory CD4+ T cells sorted from blood, taken 7 days after influenza vaccination. The receptor was isolated from an adult who received the influenza vaccine. The DNA of the CDR3 is TGTGCCAGCAGCTTAAATCAGGGTGCTGGGGCCAACGTCCTGACTTTC. Its translation is CASSLNQGAGANVLTF.